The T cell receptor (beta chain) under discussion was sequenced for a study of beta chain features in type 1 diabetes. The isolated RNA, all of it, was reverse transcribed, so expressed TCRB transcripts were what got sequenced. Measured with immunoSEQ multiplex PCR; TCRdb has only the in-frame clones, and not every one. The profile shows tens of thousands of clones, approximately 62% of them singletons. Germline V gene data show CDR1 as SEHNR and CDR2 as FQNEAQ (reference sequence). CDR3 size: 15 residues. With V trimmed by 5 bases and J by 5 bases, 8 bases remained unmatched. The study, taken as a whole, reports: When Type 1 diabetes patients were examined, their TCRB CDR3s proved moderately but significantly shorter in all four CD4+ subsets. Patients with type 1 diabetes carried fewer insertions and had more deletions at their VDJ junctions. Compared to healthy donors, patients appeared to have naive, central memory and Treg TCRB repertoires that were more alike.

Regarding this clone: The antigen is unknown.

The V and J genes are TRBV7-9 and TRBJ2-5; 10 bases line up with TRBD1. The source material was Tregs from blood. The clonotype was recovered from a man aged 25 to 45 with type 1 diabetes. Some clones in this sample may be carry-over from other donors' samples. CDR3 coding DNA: TGTGCCAGCAGCGGGACAGGGGAAAGAGGGGAGACCCAGTACTTC. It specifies CASSGTGERGETQYF.